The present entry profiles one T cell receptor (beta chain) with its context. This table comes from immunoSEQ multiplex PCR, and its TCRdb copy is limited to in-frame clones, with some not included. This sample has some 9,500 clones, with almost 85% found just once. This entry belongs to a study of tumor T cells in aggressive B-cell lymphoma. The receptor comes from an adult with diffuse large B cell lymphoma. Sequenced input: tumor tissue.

CDR3 protein: CAWNRQGSTYEQYF. In DNA, the CDR3 is TGTGCCTGGAACCGACAGGGGTCGACCTACGAGCAGTACTTC. V usage is TRBV30 and J usage is TRBJ2-7; the match to TRBD1 covers 8 bases. Germline V gene sequence: CDR1 GTSNPN, CDR2 SVGIG (reference sequence). CDR3 size: 14 residues. J gave up 2 bases and V 4 bases, and 7 bases lay outside the gene matches.